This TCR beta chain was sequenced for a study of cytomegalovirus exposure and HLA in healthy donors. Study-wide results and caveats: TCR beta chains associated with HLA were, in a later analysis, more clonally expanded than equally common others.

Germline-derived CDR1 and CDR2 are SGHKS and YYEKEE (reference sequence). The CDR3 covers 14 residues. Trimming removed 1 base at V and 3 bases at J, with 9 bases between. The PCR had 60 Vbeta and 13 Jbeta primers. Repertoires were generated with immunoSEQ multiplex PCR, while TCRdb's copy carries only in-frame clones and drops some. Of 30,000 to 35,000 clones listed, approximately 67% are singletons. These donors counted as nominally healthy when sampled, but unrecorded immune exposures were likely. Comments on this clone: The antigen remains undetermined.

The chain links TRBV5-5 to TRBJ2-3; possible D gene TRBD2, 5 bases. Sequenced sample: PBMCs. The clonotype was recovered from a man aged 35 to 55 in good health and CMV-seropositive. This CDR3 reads CASSLSGTTDTQYF. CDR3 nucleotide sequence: TGTGCCAGCAGCTTGAGCGGAACTACAGATACGCAGTATTTT.